This T cell receptor (beta chain) appears in the sequencing data of a study of control samples from healthy donors and cancer patients. V was pared by 6 bases and J by 5 bases, with 11 bases between. The CDR3 totals 12 residues. The data were produced by immunoSEQ multiplex PCR, yet TCRdb's version contains in-frame clones alone and is incomplete. The sample comprises some 120,000 clones, around 96% of which are singletons, and 3.6% rests with the top ten. This clone was seen once. The clonotype originates from a man younger than 40 in good health. Sequencing was done on a sample of blood. The chain joins TRBV12-3 or TRBV12-4 to TRBJ2-7; the D gene is possibly TRBD1 (5 bases). CDR3 coding DNA: TGTGCCAGCAGCCCCAGGGATCACGAGCAGTACTTC. Its translation: CASSPRDHEQYF.